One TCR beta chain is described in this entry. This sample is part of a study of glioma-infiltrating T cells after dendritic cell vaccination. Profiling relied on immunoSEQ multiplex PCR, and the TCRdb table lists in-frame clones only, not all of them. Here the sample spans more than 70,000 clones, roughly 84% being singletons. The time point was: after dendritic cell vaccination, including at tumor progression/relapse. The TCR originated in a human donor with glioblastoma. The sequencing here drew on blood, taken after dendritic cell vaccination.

The CDR3 loop reads CAWSVGLAGVLEQYF. The CDR3 DNA sequence: TGTGCCTGGAGTGTGGGACTAGCGGGAGTCCTCGAGCAGTACTTC. The rearrangement links TRBV30 to TRBJ2-7, with 14 bases fitting TRBD2. This CDR3 is built from 15 residues. The junction had 4 bases not matched to a gene; V was cut back by 0 bases and J by 6 bases. Germline-derived CDR1 and CDR2 are GTSNPN and SVGIG (reference sequence).